One sample yielded the 9 T cell receptor beta chains listed below, sequenced in a study of OX40 agonist ivuxolimab in advanced cancers. Some clones are missing from TCRdb's copy, which holds only in-frame ones; the method was immunoSEQ multiplex PCR. Of some 53,000 clones in the sample, 85% to 95% were seen once. The sample was CD4+ or CD8+ T cells sorted from blood, taken in a trial of the OX40 agonist ivuxolimab. These receptors were taken from an adult with an advanced solid tumor such as melanoma, head and neck, liver or kidney cancer.

This chain connects TRBV9 to TRBJ2-1; possible D gene TRBD2, 5 bases. Germline CDR1 and CDR2: SGDLS and YYNGEE. The CDR3 loop spans 16 amino acids. V lost 2 bases and J lost 0, with 12 bases in between. For the CDR3, the DNA is TGTGCCAGCAGCGTGGCGGGCGAGAGCTCCTACAATGAGCAGTTCTTC. Amino acids: CASSVAGESSYNEQFF.

V is TRBV6-6 and J is TRBJ2-7; TRBD1 or TRBD2 may be the D gene (5 bases each). V was shortened by 8 bases and J by 3 bases, with 14 bases between the two germline ends. This CDR3 is 13 amino acids long. Germline CDR1 reads MNHNY; CDR2 reads SVGAGI (reference sequence). In DNA, the CDR3 is TGTGCCAGCGCTTCGAGGGGCTTCTACGAGCAGTACTTC. It encodes CASASRGFYEQYF.

This sequence joins TRBV2 and TRBJ2-3, with no clear D. Trimming removed 3 bases from V and 4 bases from J, with 11 bases in between. The germline V gene has CDR1 SNHLY and CDR2 FYNNEI. This CDR3 has 14 residues. CDR3 nucleotide sequence: TGTGCCAGCAGTGATGGAACCTCCCCAGATACGCAGTATTTT. This codes for CASSDGTSPDTQYF.

CDR3 nucleotides: TGTGCCAGCAGCTTCGGGAGCTCCTACGAGCAGTACTTC. It translates to CASSFGSSYEQYF. The rearrangement links TRBV7-6 to TRBJ2-7, with D maybe TRBD2 (6 bases). Germline V gene data show CDR1 as SGHVS and CDR2 as FNYEAQ. This CDR3 has 13 amino acids. The V gene lost 3 bases and the J gene lost 0 bases, with 6 bases spanning the gap.

The chain recombines TRBV9 with TRBJ2-7; 10 nucleotides line up with TRBD1. The germline gives CDR1 SGDLS, CDR2 YYNGEE. The CDR3 contains 16 residues. Trimming at V came to 3 bases and at J to 3 bases, leaving 9 bases not matched to a gene. The CDR3: CASSATGGGQFYEQYF. In nucleotides, the CDR3 is TGTGCCAGCAGCGCGACAGGGGGCGGTCAATTCTACGAGCAGTACTTC.

V gene TRBV7-8 combines with J gene TRBJ1-1; no clear D gene. The V end was cut by 6 bases, the J end by 7 bases, with 18 bases between. The germline V gene has CDR1 SGHVS and CDR2 FQNEAQ. CDR3 size: 14 residues. Written as DNA, the CDR3 is TGTGCCAGCAGATCATCAGCCGGCGGTAATGAAGCTTTCTTT. Translation: CASRSSAGGNEAFF.

The genes are TRBV15 and TRBJ1-1; D ambiguous. Trimming took 0 bases from V and 9 from J, leaving 17 bases between them. The CDR3 is 15 residues long. Germline V gene lookup returns CDR1 LNHNV and CDR2 YYDKDF (reference sequence). The CDR3 protein is CATSREEGVGRKAFF. The CDR3 nucleotides are TGTGCCACCAGCAGAGAAGAGGGAGTGGGTCGGAAAGCTTTCTTT. Drawing the rest from reference TRBV15 and TRBJ1-1, the complete variable domain is DAMVIQNPRYQVTQFGKPVTLSCSQTLNHNVMYWYQQKSSQAPKLLFHYYDKDFNNEADTPDNFQSRRPNTSFCFLDIRSPGLGDTAMYLCATSREEGVGRKAFFGQGTRLTVV.

CDR3 region: CASSLARGSYEQYF. In DNA, the CDR3 is TGTGCCAGCAGCTTAGCTCGGGGTAGCTACGAGCAGTACTTC. The chain carries TRBV7-2 and TRBJ2-7; perhaps TRBD2 as D (5 bases). The V end was cut by 0 bases, the J end by 3 bases, with 9 bases between. Per the germline V gene, CDR1 is SGHTA and CDR2 is FQGNSA. This CDR3 comprises 14 residues.

The chain employs TRBV7-6 and TRBJ2-2; no firm D call. This CDR3 is built from 15 residues. CDR1 is SGHVS, CDR2 FNYEAQ, per germline. V shed 1 base and J shed 2 bases, with 8 bases lying between them. CDR3 amino acids: CASSLGLGNTGELFF. The CDR3 nucleotides are TGTGCCAGCAGCTTAGGTCTAGGTAACACCGGGGAGCTGTTTTTT.